The rows below give T cell receptor beta chains drawn from one sample of a study of regulatory T cells in long-lasting Graves disease. TCRdb used MiXCR to reprocess the multiplex PCR reads, holding one entry per CDR3 protein. Here the sample spans 500,000 to 800,000 distinct CDR3 sequences, around 30% being singletons. The input for sequencing was peripheral blood mononuclear cells (PBMCs), taken when the disease was refractory, from a patient treated with antithyroid drugs. These receptors all come from a female donor with Graves disease. CDR3s include the opening cysteine and the closing phenylalanine or tryptophan. A D gene is named only where the DNA matches it firmly. For some rows the clone size is stated as once, few or many, or as a class when expanded; others skip it.

j_call | v_call | clone_size | d_call | cdr3_nt | cdr3_aa
TRBJ1-1 | TRBV3-1 | - | - | TGTGCCAGCAGCCGCCGGGCCACGAACACTGAAGCTTTCTTT | CASSRRATNTEAFF
TRBJ2-1 | TRBV6-1 | many | - | TGTGCCAGCGGTGTTAGGGGAAAGGCCGTACACAATGAGCAGTTCTTC | CASGVRGKAVHNEQFF
TRBJ1-1 | TRBV2 | few | - | TGTGCCAGCAGTTCGAGGGGTACAGGAGCTTTCTTT | CASSSRGTGAFF
TRBJ2-4 | TRBV2 | - | - | TGTGCCAGCAGTGATGGGAGACCATCAACCGACCGTCAGTACTTC | CASSDGRPSTDRQYF
TRBJ1-5 | TRBV6-1 | few | - | TGTGCCAGCAGGCAGGGTAGGTTTCAGCCCCAGCATTTT | CASRQGRFQPQHF
TRBJ2-2 | TRBV5-1 | - | TRBD1 | TGCGCCAGCAGCCGACTAAAGGGACAGGGGATCGGGGAGCTGTTTTTT | CASSRLKGQGIGELFF
TRBJ2-7 | TRBV10-2 | - | TRBD2 | TGCGCCAGCAGTGAAGAGGCGGGAGTTTACGAGCAGTACTTC | CASSEEAGVYEQYF
TRBJ1-2 | TRBV6-1 | - | - | TGTGCCAGCAGTCCATTTGAGGGGGGGATCGGCTACACCTTC | CASSPFEGGIGYTF
TRBJ1-1 | TRBV29-1 | few | - | TGCAGCGTTGAGGGCGGGCAGCGAGACACTGAAGCTTTCTTT | CSVEGGQRDTEAFF
TRBJ1-3 | TRBV7-2 | - | - | TGTGCCAGCAGCTTGTTACAGGAAGGAAACACCATATATTTT | CASSLLQEGNTIYF
TRBJ1-1 | TRBV27 | many | - | TGTGCCAGCAGCTGGGGGGGCAACACTGAAGCTTTCTTT | CASSWGGNTEAFF
TRBJ1-5 | TRBV27 | - | TRBD1 | TGTGCCAGCTTCCTTCCGGGACAGGGGGCGCGTAGTAATCAGCCCCAGCATTTT | CASFLPGQGARSNQPQHF
TRBJ1-6 | TRBV28 | - | - | TGTGCCAGCAGTTTATCGGGGACATCACCCCTCCACTTT | CASSLSGTSPLHF
TRBJ1-2 | TRBV2 | many | TRBD1 | TGTGCCAGCAGTGCGGACAGGGGATCCTATGGCTACACCTTC | CASSADRGSYGYTF